Shown below are 8 T cell receptor beta chains from a single sample sequenced in a study of blood T cell repertoires in COVID-19. Some clones are missing from TCRdb's copy, which holds only in-frame ones; the method was immunoSEQ multiplex PCR. The sample yields approximately 230,000 clones, 82% seen once. Source material: PBMCs or T cells enriched from blood (not recorded which). The receptors originated from a man aged 35 to 55 who had recovered from COVID-19.

The chain carries TRBV3-1 (or the pseudogene TRBV3-2) and TRBJ1-5, with D possibly being TRBD1 (5 bases). Looked up from germline, CDR1 is LGHDT and CDR2 is YNNKEL (reference sequence). V was clipped by 3 bases and J by 10 bases, with 10 bases between them. This CDR3 has 12 residues. Written as DNA, the CDR3 is TGTGCCAGCAGCCACCAGGGCCAACCCCAGCATTTT. This encodes CASSHQGQPQHF.

This clone was observed a few times. The V and J genes are TRBV7-3 and TRBJ2-7, with 7 nucleotides matching TRBD1. The germline V gene encodes CDR1 SGHTA and CDR2 FQGTGA. CDR3 length equals 13 residues. Trimming removed 5 bases from V and 5 bases from J; junction bases left unmatched: 6. Written as DNA, the CDR3 is TGTGCCAGCAGCCAAGGGGGCTGGGACGAGCAGTACTTC. Amino acid sequence: CASSQGGWDEQYF.

This chain links TRBV6-5 with TRBJ2-1; 7 nucleotides match TRBD1. The V and J ends lost 5 bases and 1 base, in that order; junction bases with no gene match: 5. Per the germline V gene, CDR1 is MNHEY and CDR2 is SVGAGI. This CDR3 has 15 residues. DNA of the CDR3: TGTGCCAGCAGTCGGGACAGTCTATCCTACAATGAGCAGTTCTTC. It encodes CASSRDSLSYNEQFF.

The chain employs TRBV7-9 and TRBJ1-2; TRBD1 is a possible D gene (5 bases). The CDR3 consists of 15 residues. Germline values: CDR1 SEHNR, CDR2 FQNEAQ (reference sequence). Trimming removed 4 bases at V and 0 bases at J, with 12 bases between. The CDR3 coding sequence is TGTGCCAGCAGCTATGGGGCGGAGCCTAACTATGGCTACACCTTC. This sequence encodes CASSYGAEPNYGYTF.

The V and J genes are TRBV28 and TRBJ1-5, with 7 bases identical to TRBD1. Trimming took 3 bases from V and 7 from J; bases not matched to a gene: 6. The CDR3 loop spans 14 amino acids. Germline values: CDR1 MDHEN, CDR2 SYDVKM. The CDR3 coding sequence is TGTGCCAGCAGTTTCTCGACAGGGAGACAGCCCCAGCATTTT. Its translation is CASSFSTGRQPQHF.

The CDR3 sequence is CASSFQGNTEAFF. Here the CDR3 DNA reads TGTGCCAGCAGTTTTCAGGGGAACACTGAAGCTTTCTTT. This chain connects TRBV27 to TRBJ1-1; the D gene is possibly TRBD1 (5 bases). Trimming left V 3 bases short and J 1 base short, with 6 bases between. The CDR3 is made up of 13 amino acids. Germline CDR1 reads MNHEY; CDR2 reads SMNVEV (reference sequence).

The V and J genes are TRBV7-9 and TRBJ1-2; D is uncertain. The CDR3 is made up of 15 amino acids. The ends were cut back, 1 base at V and 3 bases at J, with 12 bases in the middle. Germline V gives CDR1 SEHNR, CDR2 FQNEAQ (reference sequence). CDR3 sequence: CASSLGWPDYYGYTF. The CDR3 DNA follows: TGTGCCAGCAGCTTAGGTTGGCCAGACTACTATGGCTACACCTTC.

The chain uses TRBV7-8 and TRBJ2-5; D might be TRBD1 (5 bases). This CDR3 is built from 16 residues. V shed 1 base and J shed 5 bases, with 17 bases lying between them. Germline CDR1 reads SGHVS; CDR2 reads FQNEAQ. CDR3 DNA: TGTGCCAGCAGCTTAGGATGGCTGAGACAGTGGGAGACCCAGTACTTC. Translated: CASSLGWLRQWETQYF. Full variable domain (remainder filled in from reference TRBV7-8 and TRBJ2-5): GAGVSQSPRYKVAKRGQDVALRCDPISGHVSLFWYQQALGQGPEFLTYFQNEAQLDKSGLPSDRFFAERPEGSVSTLKIQRTQQEDSAVYLCASSLGWLRQWETQYFGPGTRLLVL.